Listed here are 9 T cell receptor beta chains from one sample, sequenced in a study of blood T cell repertoires in COVID-19 (TCRdb year 2020). Preparation of the library involved the immunoSEQ multiplex PCR assay. The table was pulled from immuneACCESS by TCRdb, which kept in-frame rearrangements only. Such tables lose some clones; where checked, under half of the loss comes from unresolved V genes, and the rest has no known cause. Counted in this sample were around 100,000 clones; 85% to 90% of them appeared once. Over 10% of the sample rests with the top ten. The sequenced sample consisted of peripheral blood. The receptors shown here come from a human donor in a cohort sampled during active COVID-19.

The CDR3 sequence is CATRTTNEQFF. The CDR3 bases are TGTGCCACCCGAACAACCAATGAGCAGTTCTTC. V is TRBV10-3 and J is TRBJ2-1; no definite D call. Per the germline V gene, CDR1 is ENHRY and CDR2 is SYGVKD. V was clipped by 10 bases and J by 6 bases, with 10 bases between them. The CDR3 runs 11 residues.

J is TRBJ2-5 and V is TRBV19, with 9 bases lining up with TRBD1. This CDR3 region has 14 residues. The trim removed 6 bases at V and 3 bases at J, leaving 5 bases unmatched. Germline CDR1 is LNHDA and CDR2 is SQIVND (reference sequence). The DNA of the CDR3 is TGTGCCAGTAGCCGGGGACAGGGTGAAGAGACCCAGTACTTC. Translation gives CASSRGQGEETQYF.

This chain uses TRBV5-1 with TRBJ2-6; perhaps TRBD2 as D (5 bases). Per the germline V gene, CDR1 is SGHRS and CDR2 is YFSETQ. This CDR3 region has 15 residues. Trimming took 0 bases from V and 4 from J, leaving 8 bases between them. DNA of the CDR3: TGCGCCAGCAGCTTGGGAGGGTTAGGGGCCAACGTCCTGACTTTC. Amino acids: CASSLGGLGANVLTF.

In DNA form, the CDR3 reads TGTGCCAGCAGCCTAAGGGACATACTGGGGCAGCCCCAGCATTTT. It yields the protein CASSLRDILGQPQHF. The chain joins TRBV7-2 to TRBJ1-5, with D tentatively TRBD1 (6 bases). The CDR3 runs to 15 residues. The germline V and J ends were trimmed by 5 bases and 7 bases, with 18 bases remaining between them. CDR1 is SGHTA and CDR2 is FQGNSA in the germline V gene.

The rearrangement uses TRBV7-9 and TRBJ2-5, with 7 bases fitting TRBD1. The V segment lost 1 base and the J segment 5 bases; nucleotides outside the gene matches: 4. Germline CDR1 is SEHNR and CDR2 is FQNEAQ (reference sequence). This CDR3 spans 14 amino acids. The CDR3 sequence: CASSLGQGWETQYF. DNA of the CDR3: TGTGCCAGCAGCTTAGGACAGGGTTGGGAGACCCAGTACTTC.

The V and J genes are TRBV6-6 and TRBJ1-5; D call uncertain. The V and J ends lost 2 bases and 4 bases respectively, with 9 bases between them. The germline CDR1 and CDR2 sequences are MNHNY and SVGAGI (reference sequence). This CDR3 region has 14 residues. CDR3 DNA sequence: TGTGCCAGCAGTTACATGGAGGGTAATCAGCCCCAGCATTTT. Its protein is CASSYMEGNQPQHF.

The chain joins TRBV28 to TRBJ2-7, with D possibly TRBD2 on 5 matching bases. V was trimmed by 2 bases and J by 2 bases, leaving 13 bases between them. Germline CDR1 is MDHEN and CDR2 is SYDVKM. CDR3 length equals 15 residues. CDR3 DNA: TGTGCCAGCAGTTTAGGCGGGTGGCTACCCTACGAGCAGTACTTC. This sequence encodes CASSLGGWLPYEQYF.

The J gene is TRBJ2-5, the V gene TRBV14; D not certain. V lost 4 bases and J lost 4, with 10 bases in between. This CDR3 comprises 13 residues. Germline values: CDR1 SGHDN, CDR2 FVKESK. CDR3: CASSLQAVETQYF. The CDR3 DNA is TGTGCCAGCAGCCTTCAGGCCGTAGAGACCCAGTACTTC.

The chain is built from TRBV7-9 and TRBJ1-2; weak D call: TRBD1 (5 bases). This CDR3 comprises 15 residues. V lost 1 base and J 2 bases, leaving 11 bases between the germline ends. Germline assignment: CDR1 SEHNR and CDR2 FQNEAQ (reference sequence). The CDR3 protein is CASSLGAGLNYGYTF. The CDR3 nucleotides read TGTGCCAGCAGCTTAGGGGCAGGGCTAAACTATGGCTACACCTTC.